The clone carrying this T cell receptor beta chain was picked up one time. The antigen is not known. This CDR3 comprises 17 residues. Germline V CDR1 and CDR2: SEHNR, FQNEAQ (reference sequence). V was pared by 1 base and J by 8 bases, with 18 bases between. The entry originates in a study of T cell responses to AZD1222 COVID-19 vaccine. Study results and caveats: White British donors predominated, females outnumbered males, and clonal diversity was possibly underestimated. Within unmutated variant regions lay the reported targets of nearly half of spike-specific TCRs.

The data were produced by immunoSEQ multiplex PCR, yet TCRdb's version contains in-frame clones alone and is incomplete. Found here are under 150,000 clones, approximately 90% of them singletons; the top ten hold less than 4.5%. This chain joins TRBV7-9 and TRBJ1-6; D gene ambiguous. This receptor was obtained from an adult in good health. Sample: peripheral blood, taken on day 0 of AZD1222 vaccination. The CDR3 here is CASSLESRWGIDSPLHF. CDR3 coding DNA: TGTGCCAGCAGCTTAGAATCGCGGTGGGGAATTGATTCACCCCTCCACTTT.